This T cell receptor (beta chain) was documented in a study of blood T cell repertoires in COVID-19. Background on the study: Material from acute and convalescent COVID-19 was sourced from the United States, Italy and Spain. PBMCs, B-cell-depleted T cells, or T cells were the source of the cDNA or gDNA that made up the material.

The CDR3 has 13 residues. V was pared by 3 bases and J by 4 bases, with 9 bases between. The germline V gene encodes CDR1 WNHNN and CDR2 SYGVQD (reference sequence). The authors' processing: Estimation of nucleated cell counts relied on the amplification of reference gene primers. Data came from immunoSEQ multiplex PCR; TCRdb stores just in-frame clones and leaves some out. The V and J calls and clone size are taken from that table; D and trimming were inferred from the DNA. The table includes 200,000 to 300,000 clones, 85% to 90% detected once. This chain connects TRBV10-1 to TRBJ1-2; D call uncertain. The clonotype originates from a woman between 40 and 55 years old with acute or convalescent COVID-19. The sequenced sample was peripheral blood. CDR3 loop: CASSEGRLYGYTF. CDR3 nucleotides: TGCGCCAGCAGTGAAGGCAGGCTCTATGGCTACACCTTC.